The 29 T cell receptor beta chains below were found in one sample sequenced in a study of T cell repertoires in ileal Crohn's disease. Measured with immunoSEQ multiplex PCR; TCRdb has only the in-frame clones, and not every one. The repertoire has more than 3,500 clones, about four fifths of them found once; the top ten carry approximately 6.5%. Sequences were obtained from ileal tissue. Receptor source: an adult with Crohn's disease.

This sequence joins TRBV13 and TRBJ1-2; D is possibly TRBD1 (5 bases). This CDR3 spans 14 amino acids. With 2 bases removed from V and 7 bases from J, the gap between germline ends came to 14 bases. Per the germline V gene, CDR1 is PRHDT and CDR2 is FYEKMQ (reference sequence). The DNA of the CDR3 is TGTGCCAGCAGCTTAAGCGGGGGTTCGGCTGGCTACACCTTC. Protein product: CASSLSGGSAGYTF.

The CDR3 region has the DNA TGTGCCAGCAGCAAAATCGGGGGGACCCTCACAGATACGCAGTATTTT. This encodes CASSKIGGTLTDTQYF. The V call is TRBV21-1, the J call TRBJ2-3; TRBD2 reflects the table's D call only, with no check against the DNA. TRBV21-1 is shown as a pseudogene. The length of the CDR3 is 16 residues.

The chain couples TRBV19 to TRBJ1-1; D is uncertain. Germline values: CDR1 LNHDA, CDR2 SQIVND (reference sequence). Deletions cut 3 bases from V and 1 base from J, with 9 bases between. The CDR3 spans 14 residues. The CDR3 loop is CASSMSGENTEAFF. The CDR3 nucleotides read TGTGCCAGTAGTATGAGTGGTGAGAACACTGAAGCTTTCTTT.

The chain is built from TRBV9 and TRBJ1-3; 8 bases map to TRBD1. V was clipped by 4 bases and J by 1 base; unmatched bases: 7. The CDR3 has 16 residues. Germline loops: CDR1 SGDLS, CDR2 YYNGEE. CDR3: CASSPTTGASGNTIYF. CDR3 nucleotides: TGTGCCAGCAGCCCTACGACAGGGGCATCTGGAAACACCATATATTTT.

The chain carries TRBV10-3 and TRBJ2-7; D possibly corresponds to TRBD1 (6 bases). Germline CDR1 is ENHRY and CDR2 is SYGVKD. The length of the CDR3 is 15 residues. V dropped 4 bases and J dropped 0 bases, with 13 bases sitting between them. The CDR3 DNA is TGTGCCATCAGTGTCTTGGGGGCCAGCTCCTACGAGCAGTACTTC. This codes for CAISVLGASSYEQYF.

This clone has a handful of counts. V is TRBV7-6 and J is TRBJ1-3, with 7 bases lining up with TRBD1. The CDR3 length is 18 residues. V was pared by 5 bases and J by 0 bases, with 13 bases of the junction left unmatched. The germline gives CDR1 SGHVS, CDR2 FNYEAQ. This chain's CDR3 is CASSEHRTGFFSGNTIYF. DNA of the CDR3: TGTGCCAGCAGCGAACATCGGACAGGATTCTTCTCTGGAAACACCATATATTTT.

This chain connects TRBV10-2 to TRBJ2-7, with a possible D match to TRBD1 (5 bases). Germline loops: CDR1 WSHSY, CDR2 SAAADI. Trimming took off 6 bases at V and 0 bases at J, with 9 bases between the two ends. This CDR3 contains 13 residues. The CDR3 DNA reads TGCGCCAGCAGGACAGCCTACTCCTACGAGCAGTACTTC. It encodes CASRTAYSYEQYF.

This chain's CDR3 is CASSPEGTGTREQYF. In nucleotides, the CDR3 is TGTGCCAGCAGCCCCGAGGGGACAGGGACGCGAGAGCAGTACTTC. The chain uses TRBV7-6 and TRBJ2-5; TRBD1 matches 9 bases. The length of the CDR3 is 15 residues. CDR1 SGHVS and CDR2 FNYEAQ come from the germline V gene. With V trimmed by 5 bases and J by 11 bases, 15 bases remained unmatched.

Here the CDR3 reads CASSDLGGTSSYEQYF. CDR3 coding DNA: TGTGCCAGCAGTGATTTGGGAGGGACTTCATCCTACGAGCAGTACTTC. The V call is TRBV6-1, the J call TRBJ2-7; 7 bases line up with TRBD2. The germline V gene has CDR1 MNHNS and CDR2 SASEGT. The J segment lost 1 base and the V segment lost 3 bases, leaving 9 bases of the junction unmatched. This CDR3 is built from 16 residues.

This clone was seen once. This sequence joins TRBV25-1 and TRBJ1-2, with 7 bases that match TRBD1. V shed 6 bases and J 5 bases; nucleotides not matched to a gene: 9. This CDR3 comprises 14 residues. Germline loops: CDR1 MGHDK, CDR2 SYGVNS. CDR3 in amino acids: CASSQGSGGYGYTF. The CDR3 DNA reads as TGTGCCAGCAGCCAGGGGTCAGGGGGGTATGGCTACACCTTC.

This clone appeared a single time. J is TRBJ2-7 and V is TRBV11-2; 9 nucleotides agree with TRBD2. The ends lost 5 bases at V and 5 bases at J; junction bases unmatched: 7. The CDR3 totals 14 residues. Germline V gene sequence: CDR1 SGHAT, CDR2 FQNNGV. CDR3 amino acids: CASSPAGGRHEQYF. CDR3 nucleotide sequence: TGTGCCAGCAGCCCTGCGGGGGGGCGTCACGAGCAGTACTTC.

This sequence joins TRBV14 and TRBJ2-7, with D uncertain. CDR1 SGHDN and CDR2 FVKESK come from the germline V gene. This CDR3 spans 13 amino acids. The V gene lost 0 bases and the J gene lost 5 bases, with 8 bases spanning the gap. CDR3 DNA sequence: TGTGCCAGCAGCCAAGAATTTCGGGACGAGCAGTACTTC. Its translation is CASSQEFRDEQYF.

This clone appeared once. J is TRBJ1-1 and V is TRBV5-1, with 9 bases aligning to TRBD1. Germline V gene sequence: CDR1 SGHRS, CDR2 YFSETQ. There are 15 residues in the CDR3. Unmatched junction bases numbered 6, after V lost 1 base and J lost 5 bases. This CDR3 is CASSLLGTGWTEAFF. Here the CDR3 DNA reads TGCGCCAGCAGCTTGCTGGGGACAGGGTGGACTGAAGCTTTCTTT. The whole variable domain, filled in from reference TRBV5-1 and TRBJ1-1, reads KAGVTQTPRYLIKTRGQQVTLSCSPISGHRSVSWYQQTPGQGLQFLFEYFSETQRNKGNFPGRFSGRQFSNSRSEMNVSTLELGDSALYLCASSLLGTGWTEAFFGQGTRLTVV.

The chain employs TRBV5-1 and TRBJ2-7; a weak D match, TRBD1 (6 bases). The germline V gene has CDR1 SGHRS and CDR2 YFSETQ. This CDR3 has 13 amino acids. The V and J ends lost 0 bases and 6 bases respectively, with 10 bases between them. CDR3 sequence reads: CASSLGTEAEQYF. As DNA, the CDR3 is TGCGCCAGCAGCTTGGGGACAGAGGCCGAGCAGTACTTC.

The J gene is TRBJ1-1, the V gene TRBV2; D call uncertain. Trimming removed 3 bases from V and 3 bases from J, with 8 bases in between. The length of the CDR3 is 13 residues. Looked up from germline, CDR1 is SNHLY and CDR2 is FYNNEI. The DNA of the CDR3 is TGTGCCAGCAGTGAGTTAGAGGACACTGAAGCTTTCTTT. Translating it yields CASSELEDTEAFF.

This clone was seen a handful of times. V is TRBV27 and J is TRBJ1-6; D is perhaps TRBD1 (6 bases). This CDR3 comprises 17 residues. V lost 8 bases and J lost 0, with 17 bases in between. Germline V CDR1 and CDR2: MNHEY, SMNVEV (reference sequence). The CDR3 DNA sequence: TGTGCCAGCGCCAGGGGCCCGCCAAGCTCCTATAATTCACCCCTCCACTTT. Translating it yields CASARGPPSSYNSPLHF.

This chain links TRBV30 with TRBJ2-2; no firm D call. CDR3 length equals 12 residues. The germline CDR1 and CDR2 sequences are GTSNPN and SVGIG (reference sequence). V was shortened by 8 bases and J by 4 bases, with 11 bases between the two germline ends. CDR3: CALDWSTGELFF. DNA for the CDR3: TGTGCCCTTGACTGGAGCACCGGGGAGCTGTTTTTT.

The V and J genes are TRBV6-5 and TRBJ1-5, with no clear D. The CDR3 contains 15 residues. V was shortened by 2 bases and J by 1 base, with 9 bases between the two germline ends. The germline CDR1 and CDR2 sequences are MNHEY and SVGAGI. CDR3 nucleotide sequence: TGTGCCAGCAGTTACAGCCAGGCCAGCAATCAGCCCCAGCATTTT. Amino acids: CASSYSQASNQPQHF.

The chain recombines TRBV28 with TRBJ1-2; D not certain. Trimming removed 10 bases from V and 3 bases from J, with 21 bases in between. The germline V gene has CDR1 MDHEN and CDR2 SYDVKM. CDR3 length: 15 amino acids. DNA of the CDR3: TGTGCCACCTCCAACCCAGCAGGCAGACACTATGGCTACACCTTC. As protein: CATSNPAGRHYGYTF.

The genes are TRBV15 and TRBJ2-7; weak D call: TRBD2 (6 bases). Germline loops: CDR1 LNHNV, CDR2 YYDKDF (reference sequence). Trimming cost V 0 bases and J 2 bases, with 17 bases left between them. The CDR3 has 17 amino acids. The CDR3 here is CATSRDRLITGAYEQYF. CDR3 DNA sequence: TGTGCCACCAGCAGAGATCGGTTAATAACGGGAGCCTACGAGCAGTACTTC. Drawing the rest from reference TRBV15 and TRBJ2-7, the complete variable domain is DAMVIQNPRYQVTQFGKPVTLSCSQTLNHNVMYWYQQKSSQAPKLLFHYYDKDFNNEADTPDNFQSRRPNTSFCFLDIRSPGLGDTAMYLCATSRDRLITGAYEQYFGPGTRLTVT.

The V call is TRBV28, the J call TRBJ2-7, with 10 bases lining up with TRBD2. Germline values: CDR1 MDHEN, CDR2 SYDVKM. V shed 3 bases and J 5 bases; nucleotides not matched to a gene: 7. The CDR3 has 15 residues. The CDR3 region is CASSLVSGGRNEQYF. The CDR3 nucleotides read TGTGCCAGCAGTTTGGTTAGCGGGGGGAGGAACGAGCAGTACTTC.

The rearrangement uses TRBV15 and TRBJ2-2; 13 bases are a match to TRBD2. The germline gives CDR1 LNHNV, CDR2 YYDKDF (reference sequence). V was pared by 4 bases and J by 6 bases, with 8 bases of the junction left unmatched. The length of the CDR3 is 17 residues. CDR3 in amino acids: CATSNVLGLAGSGELFF. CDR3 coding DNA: TGTGCCACCAGCAATGTTCTGGGACTAGCGGGGTCCGGGGAGCTGTTTTTT.

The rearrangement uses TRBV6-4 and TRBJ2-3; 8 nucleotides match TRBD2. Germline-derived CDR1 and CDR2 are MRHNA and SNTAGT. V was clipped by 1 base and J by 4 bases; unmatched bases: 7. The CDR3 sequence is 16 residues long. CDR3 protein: CASSDFFGGGADTQYF. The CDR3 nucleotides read TGTGCCAGCAGTGACTTTTTCGGGGGGGGCGCAGATACGCAGTATTTT.

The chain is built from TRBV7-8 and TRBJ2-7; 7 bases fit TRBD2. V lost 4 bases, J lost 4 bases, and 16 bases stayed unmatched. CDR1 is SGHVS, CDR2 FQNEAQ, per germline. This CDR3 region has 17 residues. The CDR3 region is CASSSEGALAGPYEQYF. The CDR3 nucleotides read TGTGCCAGCAGCTCGGAGGGTGCGTTAGCGGGCCCATACGAGCAGTACTTC.

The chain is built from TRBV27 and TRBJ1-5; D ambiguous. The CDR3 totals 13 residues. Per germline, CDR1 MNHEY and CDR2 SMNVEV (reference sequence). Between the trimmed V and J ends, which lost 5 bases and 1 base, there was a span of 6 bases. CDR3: CASSPGSNQPQHF. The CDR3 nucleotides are TGTGCCAGCAGTCCCGGGAGCAATCAGCCCCAGCATTTT.

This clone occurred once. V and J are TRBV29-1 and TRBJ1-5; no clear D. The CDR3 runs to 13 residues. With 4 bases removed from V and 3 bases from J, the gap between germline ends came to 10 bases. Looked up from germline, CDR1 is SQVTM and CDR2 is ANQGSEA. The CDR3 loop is CSVGGINNQPQHF. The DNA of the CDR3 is TGCAGCGTTGGAGGGATCAACAATCAGCCCCAGCATTTT.

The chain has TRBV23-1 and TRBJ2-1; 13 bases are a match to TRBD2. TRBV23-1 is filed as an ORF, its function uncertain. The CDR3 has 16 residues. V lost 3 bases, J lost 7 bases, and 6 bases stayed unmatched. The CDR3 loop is CASSHPGLAGSNEQFF. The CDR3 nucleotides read TGCGCCAGCAGTCACCCGGGACTAGCGGGGAGTAATGAGCAGTTCTTC.

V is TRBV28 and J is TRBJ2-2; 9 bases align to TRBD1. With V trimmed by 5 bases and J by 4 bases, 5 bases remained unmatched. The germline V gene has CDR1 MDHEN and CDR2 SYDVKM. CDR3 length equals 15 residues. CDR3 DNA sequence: TGTGCCAGCAGTGCCTCGACAGGGGGCACCGGGGAGCTGTTTTTT. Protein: CASSASTGGTGELFF.

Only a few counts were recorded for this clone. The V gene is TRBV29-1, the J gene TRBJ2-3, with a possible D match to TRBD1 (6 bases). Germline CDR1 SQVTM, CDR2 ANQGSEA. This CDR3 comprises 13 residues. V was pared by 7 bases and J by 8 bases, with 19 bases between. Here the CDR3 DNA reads TGCAGCGCAGGGGACCGGAGCACTGGTACGCAGTATTTT. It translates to CSAGDRSTGTQYF.